Presented here are 23 T cell receptor beta chains from one specimen sequenced in a study of OX40 agonist ivuxolimab in advanced cancers. TCRdb's copy holds only in-frame clones and misses some; the assay was immunoSEQ multiplex PCR. The sample lists 77,000 or so clones; more than 65% were seen once. The sample here was CD4+ or CD8+ T cells sorted from blood, taken in a trial of the OX40 agonist ivuxolimab. The receptor source for this set is an adult with an advanced solid tumor such as melanoma, head and neck, liver or kidney cancer.

This chain joins TRBV29-1 and TRBJ1-1, with unresolved D. Trimming stripped 4 bases from V and 1 base from J, with 13 bases between. This CDR3 is 14 amino acids long. CDR1 and CDR2 from the germline V gene are SQVTM and ANQGSEA. CDR3 DNA: TGCAGCGTTGTCCAGAGAACCGCGAACACTGAAGCTTTCTTT. Its protein product is CSVVQRTANTEAFF.

This chain connects TRBV7-3 to TRBJ2-7; TRBD2 matches at 14 bases. Trimming at V came to 3 bases and at J to 6 bases, leaving 4 bases not matched to a gene. Germline V gene lookup returns CDR1 SGHTA and CDR2 FQGTGA. This CDR3 is built from 15 residues. In DNA form, the CDR3 reads TGTGCCAGCAGCTTCTGGACTAGCGGGAGGTCCGAGCAGTACTTC. It encodes CASSFWTSGRSEQYF.

The chain has TRBV18 and TRBJ1-4, with 7 bases that match TRBD1. In germline, CDR1 is KGHSH, CDR2 LQKENI. The CDR3 has 15 residues. With 4 bases clipped from V and 8 bases from J, the junction kept 10 bases outside the gene matches. The chain's CDR3 is CASSRSQGVKEKLFF. In DNA form, the CDR3 reads TGTGCCAGCTCACGGTCGCAGGGGGTAAAGGAAAAACTGTTTTTT.

This clone was detected once. The V gene is TRBV4-1, the J gene TRBJ2-5; 8 bases agree with TRBD1. CDR3 size: 14 residues. The germline gives CDR1 MGHRA, CDR2 YSYEKL. J was trimmed by 4 bases and V by 4 bases; bases with no gene match: 5. In nucleotides, the CDR3 is TGCGCCAGCAGCCTTCTGACAGGGGCAGAGACCCAGTACTTC. This codes for CASSLLTGAETQYF.

V usage is TRBV6-1 and J usage is TRBJ1-1; D may be TRBD1 (6 bases). V shed 3 bases and J shed 2 bases, with 10 bases lying between them. The germline gives CDR1 MNHNS, CDR2 SASEGT. The CDR3 extends over 14 amino acids. The CDR3 DNA follows: TGTGCCAGCAGTGATGAACAGGGTAACACTGAAGCTTTCTTT. Amino acid sequence: CASSDEQGNTEAFF.

This clone has only a few counts. The chain carries TRBV27 and TRBJ2-1; D might be TRBD1 (5 bases). The V end was cut by 0 bases, the J end by 7 bases, with 7 bases between. Germline loops: CDR1 MNHEY, CDR2 SMNVEV (reference sequence). The CDR3 sequence is 13 residues long. The chain's CDR3 is CASSLSRQNEQFF. CDR3 coding DNA: TGTGCCAGCAGTTTATCCCGACAGAATGAGCAGTTCTTC.

The chain couples TRBV11-2 to TRBJ2-4, with D perhaps assigned TRBD1 or TRBD2 (6 bases each). V gave up 8 bases and J gave up 6 bases, with 23 bases separating them. This CDR3 has 16 residues. In germline, CDR1 is SGHAT, CDR2 FQNNGV. The CDR3 nucleotides read TGTGCCAGCCGAACCCTAAGGGGGGCGGGGAGAAACATTCAGTACTTC. Translated: CASRTLRGAGRNIQYF.

V is TRBV4-1 and J is TRBJ1-6, with TRBD1 as a possible D gene (5 bases). The germline CDR1 and CDR2 sequences are MGHRA and YSYEKL. V lost 7 bases and J lost 8, with 15 bases in between. CDR3 size: 14 residues. CDR3 DNA sequence: TGCGCCAGCACCCCCCGAGTGGGGGATTCACCCCTCCACTTT. Translated: CASTPRVGDSPLHF.

V is TRBV21-1 and J is TRBJ2-7; the D segment call TRBD1 is taken from the table without a DNA check. TRBV21-1 is marked as a pseudogene. The CDR3 totals 15 residues. DNA for the CDR3: TGTGCCAGCAGCAACGTCGGACAGGGGGTAAACGAGCAGTACTTC. Amino acids: CASSNVGQGVNEQYF.

This sequence joins TRBV7-9 and TRBJ2-7; D not certain. The V end lost 3 bases, the J end lost 3 bases, and 3 bases lay between the germline ends. The germline gives CDR1 SEHNR, CDR2 FQNEAQ (reference sequence). There are 11 residues in the CDR3. CDR3 in DNA: TGTGCCAGCAGCTTCCTCTACGAGCAGTACTTC. Translating gives CASSFLYEQYF.

The genes are TRBV10-3 and TRBJ2-1, with a possible D match to TRBD2 (7 bases). Germline CDR1 reads ENHRY; CDR2 reads SYGVKD. The ends were cut back, 0 bases at V and 7 bases at J, with 19 bases in the middle. The CDR3 length is 17 residues. The CDR3 bases are TGTGCCATCAGTGAGTCTTCTCGTGGGGGGGCTGGTAATGAGCAGTTCTTC. It codes for CAISESSRGGAGNEQFF.

The V and J genes are TRBV19 and TRBJ2-7, with 11 positions matching TRBD2. The CDR3 is made up of 17 amino acids. CDR1 is LNHDA and CDR2 is SQIVND in the germline V gene (reference sequence). The V and J ends lost 6 bases and 3 bases, in that order; junction bases with no gene match: 13. The CDR3 here is CASSNLTSGARFYEQYF. The CDR3 DNA reads as TGTGCCAGTAGCAATTTGACTAGCGGGGCTCGATTCTACGAGCAGTACTTC.

In this sample, this clone turned up once. The V call is TRBV11-2, the J call TRBJ1-2; 10 positions match TRBD1. The CDR3 is 13 residues long. Germline CDR1 is SGHAT and CDR2 is FQNNGV. The V and J ends lost 5 bases and 6 bases, in that order; junction bases with no gene match: 3. The CDR3 is CASSTGTGDGYTF. The CDR3 DNA reads TGTGCCAGCAGCACCGGGACAGGGGATGGCTACACCTTC.

The genes are TRBV4-3 and TRBJ1-1; no clear D. This CDR3 is 14 amino acids long. Per germline, CDR1 LGHNA and CDR2 YSLEER. The V and J ends lost 0 bases and 1 base respectively, with 6 bases between them. The CDR3 protein is CASSQELGNTEAFF. In DNA form, the CDR3 reads TGCGCCAGCAGCCAAGAATTGGGGAACACTGAAGCTTTCTTT.

This clone was recorded only once. The gene calls are TRBV6-4 and TRBJ2-5, with 11 bases fitting TRBD2. The CDR3 contains 15 residues. CDR1 is MRHNA and CDR2 is SNTAGT in the germline V gene. Trimming at V came to 4 bases and at J to 5 bases, leaving 6 bases not matched to a gene. DNA for the CDR3: TGTGCCAGCAGTGTACTAGCGGGGGTTTGGGAGACCCAGTACTTC. Protein product: CASSVLAGVWETQYF.

The chain combines TRBV27 with TRBJ2-3, with 8 bases lining up with TRBD1. The CDR3 loop spans 16 amino acids. Germline V gene data show CDR1 as MNHEY and CDR2 as SMNVEV (reference sequence). The V gene end was trimmed by 2 bases and the J gene end by 2 bases; junction bases not matched to a gene: 6. CDR3 sequence: CASSLRTGGYTDTQYF. The CDR3 nucleotides are TGTGCCAGCAGTTTACGCACAGGGGGTTACACAGATACGCAGTATTTT.

The chain links TRBV15 to TRBJ2-7; D tentatively reads TRBD1 or TRBD2 (5 bases each). There are 16 residues in the CDR3. Trimming shortened V by 3 bases and J by 2 bases, and 17 bases separated the two germline ends. Germline lookup yields CDR1 LNHNV and CDR2 YYDKDF (reference sequence). The CDR3 is CATSSPHGGVPYEQYF. The CDR3 DNA reads TGTGCCACCAGCAGTCCCCATGGGGGAGTCCCCTACGAGCAGTACTTC.

This sequence joins TRBV27 and TRBJ2-7; D unresolved. Germline values: CDR1 MNHEY, CDR2 SMNVEV (reference sequence). This CDR3 region has 15 residues. V lost 0 bases and J lost 0, with 9 bases in between. Here the CDR3 reads CASSLSVGYSYEQYF. The CDR3 DNA is TGTGCCAGCAGTTTATCGGTGGGGTACTCCTACGAGCAGTACTTC.

The chain uses TRBV5-4 and TRBJ2-1, with D hard to call. The V and J ends lost 0 bases and 6 bases respectively, with 4 bases between them. Germline lookup yields CDR1 SGHNT and CDR2 YYREEE (reference sequence). The CDR3 totals 12 residues. CDR3 region: CASSLGVNEQFF. As DNA, the CDR3 is TGTGCCAGCAGCTTGGGCGTCAATGAGCAGTTCTTC.

V is TRBV6-1 and J is TRBJ1-1, with unresolved D. V was shortened by 1 base and J by 3 bases, with 12 bases between the two germline ends. The CDR3 length is 15 residues. Germline V gene sequence: CDR1 MNHNS, CDR2 SASEGT. The CDR3 here is CASSEEAKGYTEAFF. Written as DNA, the CDR3 is TGTGCCAGCAGTGAAGAGGCCAAGGGCTACACTGAAGCTTTCTTT.

The gene calls are TRBV6-5 and TRBJ1-5; 7 positions match TRBD1. Per germline, CDR1 MNHEY and CDR2 SVGAGI. This CDR3 region has 15 residues. The junction had 8 bases not matched to a gene; V was cut back by 4 bases and J by 5 bases. The CDR3 reads CASSSLPGGHQPQHF. In nucleotides, the CDR3 is TGTGCCAGCAGTTCTCTCCCAGGGGGACATCAGCCCCAGCATTTT.

The gene calls are TRBV27 and TRBJ1-1; 7 nucleotides agree with TRBD1. This CDR3 spans 12 amino acids. The V gene end was trimmed by 5 bases and the J gene end by 11 bases; junction bases not matched to a gene: 8. Germline assignment: CDR1 MNHEY and CDR2 SMNVEV (reference sequence). CDR3 loop: CASSPTTGRAFF. The CDR3 bases are TGTGCCAGCAGTCCGACGACAGGGAGGGCTTTCTTT.

The gene calls are TRBV7-9 and TRBJ2-7; no reliable D call. V was cut by 5 bases and J by 3 bases, with 8 bases left in between. The V gene's germline CDR1 is SEHNR and CDR2 FQNEAQ (reference sequence). The CDR3 sequence is 12 residues long. As DNA, the CDR3 is TGTGCCAGCAGCCTAAACAACTACGAGCAGTACTTC. Its translation: CASSLNNYEQYF.